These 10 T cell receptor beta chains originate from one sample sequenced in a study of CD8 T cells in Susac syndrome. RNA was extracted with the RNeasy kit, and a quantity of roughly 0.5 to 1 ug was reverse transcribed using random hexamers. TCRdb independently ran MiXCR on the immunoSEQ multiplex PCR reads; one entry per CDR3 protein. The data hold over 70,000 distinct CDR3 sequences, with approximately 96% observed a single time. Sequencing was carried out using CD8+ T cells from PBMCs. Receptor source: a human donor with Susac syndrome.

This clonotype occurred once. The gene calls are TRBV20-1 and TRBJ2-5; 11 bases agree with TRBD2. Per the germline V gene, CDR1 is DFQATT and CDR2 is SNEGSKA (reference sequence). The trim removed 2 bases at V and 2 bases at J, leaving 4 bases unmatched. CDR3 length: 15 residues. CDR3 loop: CSARNSGGVQETQYF. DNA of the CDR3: TGCAGTGCTAGAAATAGCGGGGGGGTACAAGAGACCCAGTACTTC.

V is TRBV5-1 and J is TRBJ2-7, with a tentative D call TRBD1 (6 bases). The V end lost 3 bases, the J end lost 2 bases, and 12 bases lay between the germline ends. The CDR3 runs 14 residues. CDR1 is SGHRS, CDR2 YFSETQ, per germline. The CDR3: CASSSGRDTYEQYF. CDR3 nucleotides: TGCGCCAGCAGCTCGGGACGGGACACCTACGAGCAGTACTTC.

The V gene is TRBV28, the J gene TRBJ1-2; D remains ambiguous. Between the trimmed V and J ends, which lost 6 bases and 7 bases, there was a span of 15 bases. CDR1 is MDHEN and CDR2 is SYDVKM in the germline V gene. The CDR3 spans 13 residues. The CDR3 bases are TGTGCCAGCAGAGTTGGCAGCGGGCCTGGCTACACCTTC. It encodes CASRVGSGPGYTF.

CDR3 sequence (DNA): TGCGCCAGCAGTCGAATGACAGGTTTGAACACTGAAGCTTTCTTT. Amino acids: CASSRMTGLNTEAFF. The J gene is TRBJ1-1, the V gene TRBV5-1; perhaps TRBD1 as D (6 bases). This CDR3 has 15 residues. Germline CDR1 reads SGHRS; CDR2 reads YFSETQ. V lost 5 bases and J lost 0, with 14 bases in between.

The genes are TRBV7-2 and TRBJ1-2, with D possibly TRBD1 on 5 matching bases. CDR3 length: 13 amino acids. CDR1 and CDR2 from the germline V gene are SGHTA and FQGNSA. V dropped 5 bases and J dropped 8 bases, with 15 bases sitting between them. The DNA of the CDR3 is TGTGCCAGCAGCCGCGGGGCAGACACGGGCTACACCTTC. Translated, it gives CASSRGADTGYTF.

The CDR3 here is CASSDSLNPRSGANVLTF. CDR3 sequence (DNA): TGTGCCAGCAGTGACTCGCTCAATCCTAGGTCTGGGGCCAACGTCCTGACTTTC. This chain links TRBV6-4 with TRBJ2-6, with D hard to call. The CDR3 totals 18 residues. V shed 0 bases and J shed 1 base, with 13 bases lying between them. Germline CDR1 MRHNA, CDR2 SNTAGT.

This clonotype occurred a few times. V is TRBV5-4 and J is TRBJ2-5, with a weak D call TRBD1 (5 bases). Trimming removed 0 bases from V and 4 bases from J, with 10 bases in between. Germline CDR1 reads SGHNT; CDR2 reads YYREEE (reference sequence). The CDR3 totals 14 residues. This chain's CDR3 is CASSLVGRVETQYF. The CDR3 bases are TGTGCCAGCAGCTTGGTGGGGCGCGTAGAGACCCAGTACTTC.

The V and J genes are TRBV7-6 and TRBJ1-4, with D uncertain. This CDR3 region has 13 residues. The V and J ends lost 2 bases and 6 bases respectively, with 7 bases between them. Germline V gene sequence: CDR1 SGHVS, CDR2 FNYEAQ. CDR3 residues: CASSLNSDEKLFF. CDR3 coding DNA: TGTGCCAGCAGCTTAAACTCGGATGAAAAACTGTTTTTT.

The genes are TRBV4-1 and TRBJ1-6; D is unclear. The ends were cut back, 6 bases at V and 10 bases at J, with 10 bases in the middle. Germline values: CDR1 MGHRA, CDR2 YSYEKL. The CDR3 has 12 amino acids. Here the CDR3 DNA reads TGCGCCAGCAGGGTAAGGGAATCACCCCTCCACTTT. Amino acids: CASRVRESPLHF.

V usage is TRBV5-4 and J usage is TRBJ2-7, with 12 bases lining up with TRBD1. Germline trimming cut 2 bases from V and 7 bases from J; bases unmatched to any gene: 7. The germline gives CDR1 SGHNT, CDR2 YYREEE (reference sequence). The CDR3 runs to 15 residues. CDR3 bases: TGTGCCAGCAGCTTCAAGGGACAGGGGGCAAGGGAGCAGTACTTC. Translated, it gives CASSFKGQGAREQYF.